Reported below is one T cell receptor (beta chain). V gave up 3 bases and J gave up 7 bases, with 12 bases separating them. In germline, CDR1 is SQVTM, CDR2 ANQGSEA. The CDR3 length is 12 residues. TRAV- and TRBV-specific primers primed first-strand cDNA, covering alpha and beta chains. TCRs underwent approximately 20 PCR cycles of amplification with a constant-region primer and V-primer adapter. TCRdb analysed the reads with MiXCR anew, one entry per CDR3 protein. The table lists more than 9,500 distinct CDR3 sequences, less than 50% of them singletons. This sample was included in a study of low-dose radiotherapy and immunotherapy resistance in tumors.

The receptor was isolated from a human donor with advanced metastatic prostate, ovarian, gallbladder or colorectal cancer (not recorded which). This table probably holds off-target reads from a library built for another chain. The chain has TRBV29-1 and TRBJ2-5, with D hard to call. As DNA, the CDR3 is TGCAGCGTTGAGCGCACCCCAGGGACCCAGTACTTC. As protein: CSVERTPGTQYF.